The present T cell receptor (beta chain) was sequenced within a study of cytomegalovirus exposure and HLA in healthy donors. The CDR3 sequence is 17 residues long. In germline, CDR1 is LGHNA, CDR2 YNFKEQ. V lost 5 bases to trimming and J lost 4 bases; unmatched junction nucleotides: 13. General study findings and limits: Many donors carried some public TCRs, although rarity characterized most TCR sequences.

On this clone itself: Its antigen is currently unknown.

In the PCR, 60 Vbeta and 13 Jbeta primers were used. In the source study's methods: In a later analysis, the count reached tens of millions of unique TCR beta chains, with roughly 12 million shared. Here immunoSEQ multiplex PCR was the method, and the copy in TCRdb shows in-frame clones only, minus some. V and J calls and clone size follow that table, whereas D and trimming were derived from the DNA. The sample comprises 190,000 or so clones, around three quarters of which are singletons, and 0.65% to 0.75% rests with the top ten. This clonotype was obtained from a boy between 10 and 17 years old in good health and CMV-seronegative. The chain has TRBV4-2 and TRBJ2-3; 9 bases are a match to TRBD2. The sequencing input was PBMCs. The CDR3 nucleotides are TGTGCCAGCAGCAGGGGTGTGGCGGGGGGGCGAGCAGATACGCAGTATTTT. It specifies CASSRGVAGGRADTQYF.